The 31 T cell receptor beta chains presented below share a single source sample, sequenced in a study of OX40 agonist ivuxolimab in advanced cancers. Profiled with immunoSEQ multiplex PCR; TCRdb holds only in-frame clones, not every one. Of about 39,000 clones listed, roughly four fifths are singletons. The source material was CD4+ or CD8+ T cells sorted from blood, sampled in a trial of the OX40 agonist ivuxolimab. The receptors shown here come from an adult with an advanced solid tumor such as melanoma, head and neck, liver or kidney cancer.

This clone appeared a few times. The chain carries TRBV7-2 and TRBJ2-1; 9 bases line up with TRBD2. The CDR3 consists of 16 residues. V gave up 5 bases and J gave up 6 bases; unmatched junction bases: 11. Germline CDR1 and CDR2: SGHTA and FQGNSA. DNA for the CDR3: TGTGCCAGCAGCGCATTTAGCGGGGGACTAGCCAATGAGCAGTTCTTC. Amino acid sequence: CASSAFSGGLANEQFF.

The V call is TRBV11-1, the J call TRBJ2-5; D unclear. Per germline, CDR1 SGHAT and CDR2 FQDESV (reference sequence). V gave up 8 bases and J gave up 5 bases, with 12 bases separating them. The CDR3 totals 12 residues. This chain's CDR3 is CASRAGMETQYF. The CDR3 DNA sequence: TGTGCCAGCCGAGCAGGCATGGAGACCCAGTACTTC.

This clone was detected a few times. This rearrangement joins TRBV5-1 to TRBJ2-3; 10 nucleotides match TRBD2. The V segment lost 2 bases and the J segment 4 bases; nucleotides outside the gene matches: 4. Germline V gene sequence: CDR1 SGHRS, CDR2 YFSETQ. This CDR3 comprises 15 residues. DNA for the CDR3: TGCGCCAGCAGCTTACTAGCGGGAAGGTCAGATACGCAGTATTTT. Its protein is CASSLLAGRSDTQYF.

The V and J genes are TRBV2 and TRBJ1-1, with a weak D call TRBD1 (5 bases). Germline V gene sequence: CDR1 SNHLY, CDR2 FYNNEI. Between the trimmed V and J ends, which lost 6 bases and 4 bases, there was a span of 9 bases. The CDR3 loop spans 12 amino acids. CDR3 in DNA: TGTGCCAGCAGCCGCGGGGGCACTGAAGCTTTCTTT. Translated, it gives CASSRGGTEAFF.

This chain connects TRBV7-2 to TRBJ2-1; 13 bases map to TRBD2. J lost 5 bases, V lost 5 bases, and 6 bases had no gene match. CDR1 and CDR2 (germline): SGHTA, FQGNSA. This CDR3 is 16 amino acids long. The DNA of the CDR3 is TGTGCCAGCAGCCGCCAGACTAGCGGGAGGAACAATGAGCAGTTCTTC. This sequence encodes CASSRQTSGRNNEQFF.

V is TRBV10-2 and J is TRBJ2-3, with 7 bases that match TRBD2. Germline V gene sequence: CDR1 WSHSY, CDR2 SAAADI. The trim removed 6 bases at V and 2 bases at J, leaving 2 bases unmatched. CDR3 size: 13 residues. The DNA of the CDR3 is TGCGCCAGCAGGCTAGCGGACACAGATACGCAGTATTTT. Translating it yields CASRLADTDTQYF.

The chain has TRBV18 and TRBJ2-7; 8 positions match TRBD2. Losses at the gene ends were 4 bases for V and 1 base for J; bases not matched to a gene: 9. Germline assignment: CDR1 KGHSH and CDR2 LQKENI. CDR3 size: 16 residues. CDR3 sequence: CASSRSGSVESYEQYF. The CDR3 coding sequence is TGTGCCAGCTCACGCAGCGGGAGCGTGGAGTCCTACGAGCAGTACTTC.

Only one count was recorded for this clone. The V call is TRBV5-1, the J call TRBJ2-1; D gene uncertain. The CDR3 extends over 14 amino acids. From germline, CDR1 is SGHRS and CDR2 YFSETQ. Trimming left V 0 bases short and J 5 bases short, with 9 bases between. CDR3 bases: TGCGCCAGCAGCTTGGATAGGACGGACAATGAGCAGTTCTTC. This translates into CASSLDRTDNEQFF.

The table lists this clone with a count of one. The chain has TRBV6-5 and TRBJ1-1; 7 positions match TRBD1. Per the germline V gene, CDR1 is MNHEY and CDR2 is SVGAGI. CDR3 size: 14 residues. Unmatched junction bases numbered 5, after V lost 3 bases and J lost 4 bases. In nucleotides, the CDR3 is TGTGCCAGCAGTTATGACAGGGAGGGCACTGAAGCTTTCTTT. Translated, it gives CASSYDREGTEAFF.

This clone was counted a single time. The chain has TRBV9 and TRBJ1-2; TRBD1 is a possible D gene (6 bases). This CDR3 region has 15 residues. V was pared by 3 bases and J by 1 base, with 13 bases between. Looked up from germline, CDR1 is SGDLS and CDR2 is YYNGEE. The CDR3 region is CASSDETGNNYGYTF. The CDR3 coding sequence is TGTGCCAGCAGCGATGAGACAGGCAATAACTATGGCTACACCTTC.

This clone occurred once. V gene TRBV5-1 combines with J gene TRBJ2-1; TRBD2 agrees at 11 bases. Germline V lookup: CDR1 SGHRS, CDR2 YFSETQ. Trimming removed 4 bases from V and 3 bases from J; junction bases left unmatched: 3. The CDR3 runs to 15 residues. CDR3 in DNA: TGCGCCAGCAGCCAGGGACTAGCGGTCTACAATGAGCAGTTCTTC. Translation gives CASSQGLAVYNEQFF.

The CDR3: CASRDEDRTIYF. The DNA of the CDR3 is TGTGCCAGTAGGGACGAGGATCGCACCATATATTTT. The rearrangement links TRBV19 to TRBJ1-3; no definite D call. This CDR3 is built from 12 residues. The germline V gene has CDR1 LNHDA and CDR2 SQIVND (reference sequence). Between the trimmed V and J ends, which lost 6 bases and 9 bases, there was a span of 12 bases. The complete variable domain, with remaining parts taken from reference TRBV19 and TRBJ1-3, reads DGGITQSPKYLFRKEGQNVTLSCEQNLNHDAMYWYRQDPGQGLRLIYYSQIVNDFQKGDIAEGYSVSREKKESFPLTVTSAQKNPTAFYLCASRDEDRTIYFGEGSWLTVV.

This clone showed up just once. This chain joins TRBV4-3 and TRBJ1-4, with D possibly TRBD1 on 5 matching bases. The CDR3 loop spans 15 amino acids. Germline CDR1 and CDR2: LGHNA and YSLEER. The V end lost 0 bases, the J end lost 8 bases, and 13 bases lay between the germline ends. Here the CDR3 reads CASSQDGGAGEKLFF. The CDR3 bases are TGCGCCAGCAGCCAAGATGGAGGGGCAGGGGAAAAACTGTTTTTT.

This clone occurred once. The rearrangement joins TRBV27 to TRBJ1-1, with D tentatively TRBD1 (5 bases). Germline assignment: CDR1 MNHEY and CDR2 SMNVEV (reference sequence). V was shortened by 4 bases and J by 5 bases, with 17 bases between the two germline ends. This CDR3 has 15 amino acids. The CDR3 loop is CASSSMTDWGTEAFF. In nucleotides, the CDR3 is TGTGCCAGCAGTTCCATGACAGATTGGGGGACTGAAGCTTTCTTT.

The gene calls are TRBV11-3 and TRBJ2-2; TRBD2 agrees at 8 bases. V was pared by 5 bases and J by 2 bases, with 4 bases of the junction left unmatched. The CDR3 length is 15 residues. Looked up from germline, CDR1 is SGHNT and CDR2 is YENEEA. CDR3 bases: TGTGCCAGCAGCCCCGGGGGGGGCAACACCGGGGAGCTGTTTTTT. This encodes CASSPGGGNTGELFF.

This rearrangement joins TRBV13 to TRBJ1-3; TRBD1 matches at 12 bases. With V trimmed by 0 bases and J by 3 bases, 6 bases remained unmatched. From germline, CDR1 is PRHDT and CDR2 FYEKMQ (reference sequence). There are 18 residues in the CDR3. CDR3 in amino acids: CASSLGGQGARFGNTIYF. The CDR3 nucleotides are TGTGCCAGCAGCTTAGGGGGACAGGGGGCGCGATTTGGAAACACCATATATTTT.

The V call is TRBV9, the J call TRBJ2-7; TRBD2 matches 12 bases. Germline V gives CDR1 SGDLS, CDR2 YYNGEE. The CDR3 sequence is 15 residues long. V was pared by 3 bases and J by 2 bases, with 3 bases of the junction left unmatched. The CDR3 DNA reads TGTGCCAGCAGCGCTTCTAGCGGGAGGGCCTACGAGCAGTACTTC. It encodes CASSASSGRAYEQYF. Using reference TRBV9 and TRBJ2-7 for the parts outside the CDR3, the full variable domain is DSGVTQTPKHLITATGQRVTLRCSPRSGDLSVYWYQQSLDQGLQFLIQYYNGEERAKGNILERFSAQQFPDLHSELNLSSLELGDSALYFCASSASSGRAYEQYFGPGTRLTVT.

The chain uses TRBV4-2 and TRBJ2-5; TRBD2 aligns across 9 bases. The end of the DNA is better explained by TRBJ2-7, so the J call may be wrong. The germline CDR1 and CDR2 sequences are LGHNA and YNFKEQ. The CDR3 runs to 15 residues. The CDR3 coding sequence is TGTGCCAGCAGCCAAGCGGGCGGGAGGGCCTACGAGCAGTACTTC. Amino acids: CASSQAGGRAYEQYF.

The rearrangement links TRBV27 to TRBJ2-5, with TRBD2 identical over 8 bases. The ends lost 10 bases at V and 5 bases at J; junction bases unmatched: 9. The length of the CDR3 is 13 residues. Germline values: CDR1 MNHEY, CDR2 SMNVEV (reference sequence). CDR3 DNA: TGTGCCATCCGGGGGGGGCGGGGGGAGACCCAGTACTTC. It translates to CAIRGGRGETQYF.

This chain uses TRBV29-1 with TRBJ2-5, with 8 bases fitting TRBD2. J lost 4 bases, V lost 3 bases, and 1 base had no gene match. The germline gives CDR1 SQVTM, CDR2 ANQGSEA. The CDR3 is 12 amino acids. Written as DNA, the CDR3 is TGCAGCGTTGACGGGAGGGGAGAGACCCAGTACTTC. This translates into CSVDGRGETQYF.

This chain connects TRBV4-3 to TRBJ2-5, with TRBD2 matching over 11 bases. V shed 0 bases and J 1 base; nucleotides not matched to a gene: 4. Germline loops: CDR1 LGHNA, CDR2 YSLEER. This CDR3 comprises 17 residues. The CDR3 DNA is TGCGCCAGCAGCCAAGAACCCCTAGCGGGAGGCCAAGAGACCCAGTACTTC. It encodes CASSQEPLAGGQETQYF.

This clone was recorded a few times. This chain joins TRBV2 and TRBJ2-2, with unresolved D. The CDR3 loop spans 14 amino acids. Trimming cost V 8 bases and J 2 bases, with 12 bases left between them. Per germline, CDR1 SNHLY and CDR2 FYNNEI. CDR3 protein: CASWSAPNTGELFF. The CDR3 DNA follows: TGTGCCAGCTGGAGCGCCCCTAACACCGGGGAGCTGTTTTTT.

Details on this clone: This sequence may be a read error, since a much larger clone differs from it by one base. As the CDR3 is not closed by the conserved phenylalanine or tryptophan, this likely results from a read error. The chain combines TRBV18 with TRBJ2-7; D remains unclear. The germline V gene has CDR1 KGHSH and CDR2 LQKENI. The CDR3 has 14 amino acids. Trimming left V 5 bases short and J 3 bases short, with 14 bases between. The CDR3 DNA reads TGTGCCAGCTCAGTCGATGACGGAGACTACGAGCAGTACCTC. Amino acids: CASSVDDGDYEQYL.

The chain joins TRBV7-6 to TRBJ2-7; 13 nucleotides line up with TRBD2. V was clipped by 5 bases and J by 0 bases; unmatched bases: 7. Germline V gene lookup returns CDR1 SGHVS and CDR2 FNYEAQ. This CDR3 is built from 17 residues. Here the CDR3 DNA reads TGTGCCAGCAGCCGGGGACTAGCGGGGATCAGCTCCTACGAGCAGTACTTC. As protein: CASSRGLAGISSYEQYF.

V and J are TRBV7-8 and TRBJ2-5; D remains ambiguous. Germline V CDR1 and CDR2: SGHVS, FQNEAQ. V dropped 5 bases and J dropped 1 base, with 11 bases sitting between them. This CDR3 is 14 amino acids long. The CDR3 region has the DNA TGTGCCAGCAGCGCCAGGACGGCCCAAGAGACCCAGTACTTC. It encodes CASSARTAQETQYF.

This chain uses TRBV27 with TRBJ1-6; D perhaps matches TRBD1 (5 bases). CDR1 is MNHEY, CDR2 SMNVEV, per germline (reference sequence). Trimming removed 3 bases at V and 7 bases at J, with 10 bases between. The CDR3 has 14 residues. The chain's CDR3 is CASSLGQENSPLHF. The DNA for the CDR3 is TGTGCCAGCAGTTTGGGGCAGGAGAATTCACCCCTCCACTTT.

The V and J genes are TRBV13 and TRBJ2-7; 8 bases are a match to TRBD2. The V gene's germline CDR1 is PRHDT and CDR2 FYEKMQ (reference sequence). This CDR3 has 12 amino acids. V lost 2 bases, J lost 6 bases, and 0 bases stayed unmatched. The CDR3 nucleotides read TGTGCCAGCAGCTTAAGCGGGGGCGAGCAGTACGTC. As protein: CASSLSGGEQYV.

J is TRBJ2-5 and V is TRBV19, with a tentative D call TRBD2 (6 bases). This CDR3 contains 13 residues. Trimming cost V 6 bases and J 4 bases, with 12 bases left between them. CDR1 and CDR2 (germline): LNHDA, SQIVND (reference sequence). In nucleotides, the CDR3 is TGTGCCAGTAGGTCCCGACTAGGAGAGACCCAGTACTTC. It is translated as CASRSRLGETQYF.

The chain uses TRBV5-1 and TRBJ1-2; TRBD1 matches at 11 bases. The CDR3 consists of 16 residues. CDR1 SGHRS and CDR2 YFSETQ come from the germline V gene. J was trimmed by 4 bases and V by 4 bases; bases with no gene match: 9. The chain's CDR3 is CASSEGQGAGFYGYTF. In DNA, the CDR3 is TGCGCCAGCAGCGAAGGACAGGGGGCGGGCTTCTATGGCTACACCTTC. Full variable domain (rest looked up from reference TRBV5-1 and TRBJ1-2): KAGVTQTPRYLIKTRGQQVTLSCSPISGHRSVSWYQQTPGQGLQFLFEYFSETQRNKGNFPGRFSGRQFSNSRSEMNVSTLELGDSALYLCASSEGQGAGFYGYTFGSGTRLTVV.

CDR3 region: CASSPDGYTDTQYF. The CDR3 coding sequence is TGTGCCAGCAGTCCGGACGGATACACAGATACGCAGTATTTT. The V call is TRBV11-2, the J call TRBJ2-3; no firm D call. V dropped 6 bases and J dropped 2 bases, with 12 bases sitting between them. The germline CDR1 and CDR2 sequences are SGHAT and FQNNGV. This CDR3 spans 14 amino acids.

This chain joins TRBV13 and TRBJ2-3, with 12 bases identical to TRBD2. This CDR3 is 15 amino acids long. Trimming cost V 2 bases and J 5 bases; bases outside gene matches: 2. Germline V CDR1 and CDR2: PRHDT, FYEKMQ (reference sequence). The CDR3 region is CASSLRLAGEDTQYF. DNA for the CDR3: TGTGCCAGCAGCTTAAGACTAGCGGGAGAAGATACGCAGTATTTT.